What follows are 16 T cell receptor beta chains derived from one specimen sequenced in a study of T cells in Graves' hyperthyroidism and ophthalmopathy. Amplification targeted TCR beta CDR3 regions from RNA transcripts. The TCR CDR3 was amplified in a first-round RT-PCR using the HTBI primer set. TCRdb used MiXCR to reprocess the multiplex PCR reads, holding one entry per CDR3 protein. This sample carries nearly 600,000 distinct CDR3 sequences, approximately 13% of them seen once, and the ten largest clones take under 7%. Specimen: blood. The receptors were gathered from a woman between 25 and 40 years old with Graves' hyperthyroidism that later progressed to Graves' ophthalmopathy.

This clonotype was recorded at least ten times. The chain uses TRBV11-2 and TRBJ2-3; 8 bases map to TRBD2. This CDR3 contains 17 residues. The germline gives CDR1 SGHAT, CDR2 FQNNGV. The junction had 15 bases not matched to a gene; V was cut back by 5 bases and J by 5 bases. The CDR3 spells CASSHGRSGDYRDTQYF. As DNA, the CDR3 is TGTGCCAGCAGCCACGGACGTAGCGGGGACTACCGAGATACGCAGTATTTT.

This clonotype was seen only a few times. This rearrangement joins TRBV24-1 to TRBJ1-1, with a weak D call TRBD1 (6 bases). Per the germline V gene, CDR1 is KGHDR and CDR2 is SFDVKD. Between the trimmed V and J ends, which lost 2 bases and 13 bases, there was a span of 19 bases. The CDR3 covers 14 residues. CDR3 bases: TGTGCCACCAGTGATTCTACAGGGCCCATGGGAAATTTCTTT. Translation: CATSDSTGPMGNFF.

The chain uses TRBV6-5 and TRBJ1-2; tentatively, D is TRBD1 (6 bases). CDR1 and CDR2 from the germline V gene are MNHEY and SVGAGI. The length of the CDR3 is 14 residues. V was clipped by 2 bases and J by 4 bases, with 11 bases between them. The CDR3 nucleotides read TGTGCCAGCAGTTACGTATGGGACACCTATGGCTACACCTTC. Protein sequence: CASSYVWDTYGYTF.

In this sample, this clonotype turned up many times. V usage is TRBV12-3 or TRBV12-4 and J usage is TRBJ1-3; possible D gene TRBD1, 5 bases. The CDR3 consists of 14 residues. V was cut by 8 bases and J by 4 bases, with 15 bases left in between. The chain's CDR3 is CASDPGDLGNTIYF. The DNA for the CDR3 is TGTGCCAGCGATCCCGGGGACTTAGGAAACACCATATATTTT.

This clonotype was observed at least ten times. This rearrangement joins TRBV10-3 to TRBJ2-5; 8 nucleotides line up with TRBD2. Germline V gene sequence: CDR1 ENHRY, CDR2 SYGVKD. The V and J ends lost 4 bases and 0 bases, in that order; junction bases with no gene match: 7. The CDR3 extends over 16 amino acids. DNA of the CDR3: TGTGCCATCAGTGGCCTAGCGGGCGTCGACCAAGAGACCCAGTACTTC. Protein: CAISGLAGVDQETQYF.

This clonotype has just a few counts. The rearrangement uses TRBV20-1 and TRBJ2-2; weak D call: TRBD1 (5 bases). CDR1 DFQATT and CDR2 SNEGSKA come from the germline V gene (reference sequence). Trimming took 6 bases from V and 2 from J, leaving 19 bases between them. There are 16 residues in the CDR3. The CDR3 DNA follows: TGCAGTGCCCAAACGAACAAGGGGCGAAACACCGGGGAGCTGTTTTTT. Amino acids: CSAQTNKGRNTGELFF.

This clonotype was recorded many times. CDR3 region: CASRAGDTQYF. CDR3 DNA: TGTGCCAGCAGGGCGGGAGATACGCAGTATTTT. The chain recombines TRBV7-9 with TRBJ2-3; D may be TRBD2 (5 bases). CDR1 is SEHNR, CDR2 FQNEAQ, per germline (reference sequence). Trimming pared 6 bases from V and 5 bases from J, leaving 6 bases between. The CDR3 consists of 11 residues.

This clonotype was observed at least ten times. The chain carries TRBV2 and TRBJ1-1; 7 bases are shared with TRBD1. Trimming took 5 bases from V and 5 from J; bases not matched to a gene: 5. CDR1 is SNHLY and CDR2 is FYNNEI in the germline V gene. There are 13 residues in the CDR3. CDR3 coding DNA: TGTGCCAGCAGTACAGGGGCGAATACTGAAGCTTTCTTT. Translated, it gives CASSTGANTEAFF.

The sample holds many counts of this clonotype. The chain links TRBV9 to TRBJ1-3; a weak D match, TRBD1 (5 bases). This CDR3 spans 18 amino acids. V shed 2 bases and J shed 0 bases, with 18 bases lying between them. Germline CDR1 and CDR2: SGDLS and YYNGEE. The CDR3 nucleotides read TGTGCCAGCAGCGTTGATTATCGGGACGCGAGCTCTGGAAACACCATATATTTT. This sequence encodes CASSVDYRDASSGNTIYF.

This clonotype was observed once. V usage is TRBV6-2 or TRBV6-3 and J usage is TRBJ1-1; D might be TRBD1 (5 bases). The germline gives CDR1 MNHEY, CDR2 SVGEGT. V was clipped by 7 bases and J by 8 bases, with 17 bases between them. CDR3 length: 13 amino acids. The CDR3 reads CASTGPGPGEAFF. The CDR3 coding sequence is TGTGCCAGCACCGGGCCAGGGCCTGGCGAAGCTTTCTTT.

This clonotype appeared many times. CDR3 in amino acids: CASSIGLAGSNTGELFF. The CDR3 DNA reads TGTGCCAGTAGTATAGGCCTAGCGGGATCGAACACCGGGGAGCTGTTTTTT. The chain has TRBV19 and TRBJ2-2, with 9 positions matching TRBD2. The CDR3 is 17 amino acids. The germline V gene has CDR1 LNHDA and CDR2 SQIVND (reference sequence). Trimming cost V 1 base and J 0 bases; bases outside gene matches: 3.

This clonotype was counted at least ten times. The chain is built from TRBV28 and TRBJ2-7; possibly TRBD2 for D (5 bases). CDR3 length: 12 amino acids. Germline V gene lookup returns CDR1 MDHEN and CDR2 SYDVKM. V lost 7 bases and J lost 0, with 7 bases in between. The CDR3 sequence: CASTDYSYEQYF. The CDR3 DNA is TGTGCCAGCACCGACTACTCCTACGAGCAGTACTTC.

The chain is built from TRBV6-1 and TRBJ2-7; D is ambiguous. CDR3 length: 10 amino acids. Trimming removed 5 bases at V and 6 bases at J, with 5 bases between. Germline V gene lookup returns CDR1 MNHNS and CDR2 SASEGT. In nucleotides, the CDR3 is TGTGCCAGCAGTAAGGCCGAGCAGTACTTC. This codes for CASSKAEQYF.

This clonotype has at least ten counts. The rearrangement links TRBV30 to TRBJ2-1, with D maybe TRBD2 (6 bases). The CDR3 is made up of 15 amino acids. Germline V CDR1 and CDR2: GTSNPN, SVGIG (reference sequence). The ends were cut back, 3 bases at V and 8 bases at J, with 20 bases in the middle. DNA of the CDR3: TGTGCCTGGAGGGGACTGCCGTTACACCTCGATGAGCAGTTCTTC. Protein: CAWRGLPLHLDEQFF.

V gene TRBV20-1 combines with J gene TRBJ1-2; no clear D. Deletions cut 0 bases from V and 2 bases from J, with 13 bases between. This CDR3 comprises 15 residues. Germline assignment: CDR1 DFQATT and CDR2 SNEGSKA (reference sequence). Here the CDR3 reads CSARDNARANYGYTF. The CDR3 bases are TGCAGTGCTAGAGATAACGCCCGGGCCAACTATGGCTACACCTTC.

This clonotype showed up many times. The chain joins TRBV24-1 to TRBJ1-2; 8 bases are shared with TRBD1. V was pared by 7 bases and J by 8 bases, with 8 bases of the junction left unmatched. The germline V gene encodes CDR1 KGHDR and CDR2 SFDVKD. CDR3 length: 13 amino acids. In DNA, the CDR3 is TGTGCCACCAGCGTCGGACAGGGTTACGGCTACACCTTC. Residues: CATSVGQGYGYTF.